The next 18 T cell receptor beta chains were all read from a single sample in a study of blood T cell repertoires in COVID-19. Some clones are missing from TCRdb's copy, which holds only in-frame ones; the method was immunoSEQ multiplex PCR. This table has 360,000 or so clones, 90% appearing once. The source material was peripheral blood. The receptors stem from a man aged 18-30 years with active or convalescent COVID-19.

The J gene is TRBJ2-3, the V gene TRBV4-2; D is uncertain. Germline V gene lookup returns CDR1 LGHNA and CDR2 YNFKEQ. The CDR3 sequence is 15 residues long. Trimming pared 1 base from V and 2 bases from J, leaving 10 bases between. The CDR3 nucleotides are TGTGCCAGCAGCCAAGTGTCACACGACACAGATACGCAGTATTTT. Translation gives CASSQVSHDTDTQYF.

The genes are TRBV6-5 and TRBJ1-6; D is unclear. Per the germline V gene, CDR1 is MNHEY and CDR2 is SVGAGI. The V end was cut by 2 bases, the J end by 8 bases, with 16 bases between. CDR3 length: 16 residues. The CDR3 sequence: CASSYPAGLGDSPLHF. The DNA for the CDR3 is TGTGCCAGCAGTTACCCCGCGGGGTTGGGAGATTCACCCCTCCACTTT.

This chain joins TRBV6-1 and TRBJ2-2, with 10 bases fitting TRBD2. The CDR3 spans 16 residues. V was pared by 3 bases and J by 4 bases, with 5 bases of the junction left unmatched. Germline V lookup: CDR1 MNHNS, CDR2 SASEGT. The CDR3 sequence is CASSELAGGGTGELFF. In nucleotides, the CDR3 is TGTGCCAGCAGTGAGTTAGCGGGAGGAGGCACCGGGGAGCTGTTTTTT.

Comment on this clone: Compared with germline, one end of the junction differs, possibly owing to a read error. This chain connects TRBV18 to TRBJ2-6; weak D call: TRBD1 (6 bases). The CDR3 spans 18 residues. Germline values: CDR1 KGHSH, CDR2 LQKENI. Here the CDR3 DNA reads TGTGCCAGCTCACTAACCGGGACAAGGGTCTCTGGGGCCAACGTGCTGACTTTC. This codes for CASSLTGTRVSGANVLTF.

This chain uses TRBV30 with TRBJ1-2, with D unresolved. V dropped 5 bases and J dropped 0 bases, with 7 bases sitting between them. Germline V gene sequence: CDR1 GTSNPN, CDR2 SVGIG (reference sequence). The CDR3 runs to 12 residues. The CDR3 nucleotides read TGTGCCTGGGGCTCCTCTAACTATGGCTACACCTTC. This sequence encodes CAWGSSNYGYTF.

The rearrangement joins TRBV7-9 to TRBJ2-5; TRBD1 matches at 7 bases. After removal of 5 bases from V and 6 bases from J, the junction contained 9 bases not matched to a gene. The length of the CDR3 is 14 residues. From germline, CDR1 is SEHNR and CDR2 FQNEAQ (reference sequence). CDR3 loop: CASSETGDGKTQYF. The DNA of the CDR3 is TGTGCCAGCAGCGAAACAGGGGACGGAAAGACCCAGTACTTC.

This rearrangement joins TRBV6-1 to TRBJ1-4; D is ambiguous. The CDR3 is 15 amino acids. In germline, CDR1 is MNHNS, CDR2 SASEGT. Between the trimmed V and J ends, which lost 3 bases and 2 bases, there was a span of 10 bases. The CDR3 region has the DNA TGTGCCAGCAGTGAGGCCCCCGGGACTAATGAAAAACTGTTTTTT. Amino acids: CASSEAPGTNEKLFF.

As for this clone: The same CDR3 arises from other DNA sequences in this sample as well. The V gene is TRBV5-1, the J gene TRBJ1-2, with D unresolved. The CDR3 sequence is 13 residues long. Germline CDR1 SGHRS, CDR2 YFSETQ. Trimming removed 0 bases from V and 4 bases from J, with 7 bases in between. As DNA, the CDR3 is TGCGCCAGCAGCTTGGACGGAGGCTATGGCTACACCTTC. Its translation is CASSLDGGYGYTF.

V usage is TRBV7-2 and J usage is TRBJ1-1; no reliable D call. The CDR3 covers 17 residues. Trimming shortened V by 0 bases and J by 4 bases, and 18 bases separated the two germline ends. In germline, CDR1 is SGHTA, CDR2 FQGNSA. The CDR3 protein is CASSLATAAGGGTEAFF. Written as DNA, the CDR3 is TGTGCCAGCAGCTTAGCCACAGCAGCCGGAGGTGGCACTGAAGCTTTCTTT.

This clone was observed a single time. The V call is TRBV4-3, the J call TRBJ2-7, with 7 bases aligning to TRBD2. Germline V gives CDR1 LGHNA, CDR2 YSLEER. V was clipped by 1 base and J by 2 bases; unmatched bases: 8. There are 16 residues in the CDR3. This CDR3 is CASSQGFGGVAYEQYF. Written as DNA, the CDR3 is TGCGCCAGCAGCCAAGGGTTTGGGGGGGTGGCCTACGAGCAGTACTTC.

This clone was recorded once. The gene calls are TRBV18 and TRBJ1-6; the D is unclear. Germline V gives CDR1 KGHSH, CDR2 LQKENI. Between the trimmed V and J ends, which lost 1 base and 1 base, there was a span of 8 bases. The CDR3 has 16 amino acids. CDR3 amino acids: CASSPHELSYNSPLHF. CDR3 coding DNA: TGTGCCAGCTCACCACATGAACTTTCCTATAATTCACCCCTCCACTTT.

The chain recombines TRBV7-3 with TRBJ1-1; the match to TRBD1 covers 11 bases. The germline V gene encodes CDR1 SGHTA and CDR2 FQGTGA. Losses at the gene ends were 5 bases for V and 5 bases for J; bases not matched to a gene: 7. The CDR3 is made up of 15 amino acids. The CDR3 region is CASSAWDRGLTEAFF. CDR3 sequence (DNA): TGTGCCAGCAGCGCTTGGGACAGGGGGTTAACTGAAGCTTTCTTT.

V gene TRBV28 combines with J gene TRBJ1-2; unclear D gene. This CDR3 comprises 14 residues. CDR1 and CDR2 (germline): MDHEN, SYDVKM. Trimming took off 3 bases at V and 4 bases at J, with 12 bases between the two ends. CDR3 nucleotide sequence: TGTGCCAGCAGTTTTTTGCAGGCCGTCTATGGCTACACCTTC. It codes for CASSFLQAVYGYTF.

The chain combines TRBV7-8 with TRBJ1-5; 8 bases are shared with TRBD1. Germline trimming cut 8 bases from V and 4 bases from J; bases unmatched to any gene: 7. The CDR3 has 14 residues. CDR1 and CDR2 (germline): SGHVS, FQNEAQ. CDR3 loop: CASCAQGGNQPQHF. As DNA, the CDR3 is TGTGCCAGCTGTGCACAGGGGGGGAATCAGCCCCAGCATTTT.

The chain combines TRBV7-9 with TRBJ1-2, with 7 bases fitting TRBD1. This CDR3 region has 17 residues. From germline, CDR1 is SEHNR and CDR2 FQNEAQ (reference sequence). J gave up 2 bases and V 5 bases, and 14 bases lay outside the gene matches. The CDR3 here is CASSPQSGQTKNYGYTF. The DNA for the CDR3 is TGTGCCAGCAGCCCCCAGTCGGGACAGACAAAAAACTATGGCTACACCTTC.

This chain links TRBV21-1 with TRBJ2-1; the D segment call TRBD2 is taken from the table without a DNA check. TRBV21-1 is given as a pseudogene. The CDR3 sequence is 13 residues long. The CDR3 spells CASSTTQRCEQFF. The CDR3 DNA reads TGTGCCAGCAGCACGACGCAGCGCTGTGAGCAGTTCTTC.

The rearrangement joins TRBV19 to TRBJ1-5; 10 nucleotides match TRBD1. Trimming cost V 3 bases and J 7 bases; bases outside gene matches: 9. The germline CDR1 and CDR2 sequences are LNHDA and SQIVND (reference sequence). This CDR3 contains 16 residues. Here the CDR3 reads CASSIGGTGAVQPQHF. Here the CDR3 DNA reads TGTGCCAGTAGTATTGGAGGGACAGGGGCAGTACAGCCCCAGCATTTT. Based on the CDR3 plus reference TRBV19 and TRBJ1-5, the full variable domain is DGGITQSPKYLFRKEGQNVTLSCEQNLNHDAMYWYRQDPGQGLRLIYYSQIVNDFQKGDIAEGYSVSREKKESFPLTVTSAQKNPTAFYLCASSIGGTGAVQPQHFGDGTRLSIL.

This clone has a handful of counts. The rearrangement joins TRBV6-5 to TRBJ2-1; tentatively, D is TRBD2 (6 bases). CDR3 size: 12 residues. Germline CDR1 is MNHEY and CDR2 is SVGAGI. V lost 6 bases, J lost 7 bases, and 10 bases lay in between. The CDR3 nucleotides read TGTGCCAGCAGGGGGACTGGAAATGAGCAGTTCTTC. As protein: CASRGTGNEQFF.